This TCR beta chain was sequenced for a study of blood T cells in healthy people across ages. No fewer than 5 micrograms of total RNA were isolated from every sample. The J segment lost 2 bases and the V segment lost 5 bases, leaving 9 bases of the junction unmatched. This CDR3 is 15 amino acids long. Per the germline V gene, CDR1 is SGHVS and CDR2 is FQNEAQ. Study-wide points: It was the long-lived donors that had more naive CD4+ cells and higher diversity than aged donors.

Using a J-beta primer mix together with a sample-barcoded 5' primer, a second PCR was run for roughly 7 to 12 cycles. Unique molecular identifiers of 12 random nucleotides labeled each cDNA. Each single sample gave us at least 2.5 million CDR3-containing paired-end reads. TCRdb fed the 5' RACE reads into MiXCR, producing one record per CDR3 protein. The top ten hold roughly 34% of the sample, which has hundreds of thousands of distinct CDR3 sequences, under 70% seen once. This clonotype occurred once. Its antigen remains unidentified. This chain joins TRBV7-8 and TRBJ2-7; TRBD1 matches at 7 bases. The TCR sequence derives from a man between 60 and 70 years old in good health. Specimen: blood. Written as DNA, the CDR3 is TGTGCCAGCAGCCCCCCCGCGACAGGGACCTACGAGCAGTACTTC. It encodes CASSPPATGTYEQYF.